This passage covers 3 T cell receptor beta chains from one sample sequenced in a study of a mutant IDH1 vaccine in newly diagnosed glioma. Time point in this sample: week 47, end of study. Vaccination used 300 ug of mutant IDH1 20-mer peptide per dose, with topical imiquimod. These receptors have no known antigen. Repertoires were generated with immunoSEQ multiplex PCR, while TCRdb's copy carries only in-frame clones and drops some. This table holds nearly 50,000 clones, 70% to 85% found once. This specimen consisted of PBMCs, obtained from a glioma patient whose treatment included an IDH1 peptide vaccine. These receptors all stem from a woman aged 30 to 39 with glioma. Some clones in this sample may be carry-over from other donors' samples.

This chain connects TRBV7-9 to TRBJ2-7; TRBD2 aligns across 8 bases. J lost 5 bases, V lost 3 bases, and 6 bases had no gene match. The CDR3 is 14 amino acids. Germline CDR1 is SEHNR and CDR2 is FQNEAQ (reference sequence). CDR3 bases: TGTGCCAGCAGCTTGCGGGGCGGGAGGAACGAGCAGTACTTC. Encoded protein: CASSLRGGRNEQYF.

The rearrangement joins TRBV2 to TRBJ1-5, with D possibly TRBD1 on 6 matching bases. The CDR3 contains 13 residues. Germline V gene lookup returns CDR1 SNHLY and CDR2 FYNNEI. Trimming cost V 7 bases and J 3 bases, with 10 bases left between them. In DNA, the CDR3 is TGTGCCAGCACAGGGGATTACAATCAGCCCCAGCATTTT. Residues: CASTGDYNQPQHF.

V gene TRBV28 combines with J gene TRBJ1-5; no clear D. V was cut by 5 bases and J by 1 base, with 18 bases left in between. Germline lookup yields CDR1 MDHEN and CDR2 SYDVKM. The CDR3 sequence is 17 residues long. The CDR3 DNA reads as TGTGCCAGCAGTGCCACACCGAGGGTAAGGAGCAATCAGCCCCAGCATTTT. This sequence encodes CASSATPRVRSNQPQHF. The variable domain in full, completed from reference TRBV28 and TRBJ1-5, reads DVKVTQSSRYLVKRTGEKVFLECVQDMDHENMFWYRQDPGLGLRLIYFSYDVKMKEKGDIPEGYSVSREKKERFSLILESASTNQTSMYLCASSATPRVRSNQPQHFGDGTRLSIL.